These 5 T cell receptor beta chains share one sample of origin, sequenced in a study of blood T cells in healthy people across ages. For the second PCR, which ran for about 6 to 12 cycles, a sample-barcoded 5' primer and a J-beta primer mix were used. Via MiXCR, TCRdb re-called the 5' RACE reads, giving one row per CDR3 protein. This sample carries 750,000 to 950,000 distinct CDR3 sequences, about 27% of them seen once, and the ten largest clones take roughly a tenth. These data were also reused for a study on T cells of mothers and their children.

The sample comprised blood. Source of these receptors: a woman in her forties in good health.

Concerning this clonotype itself: At one end the junction does not follow the germline gene, possibly because of a read error. The J gene is TRBJ2-5, the V gene TRBV28; 11 bases fit TRBD1. CDR3 size: 16 residues. CDR1 and CDR2 from the germline V gene are MDHEN and SYDVKM. The DNA for the CDR3 is TGTGCCAGCAGAACCGGACAGGGGGCTTCTAGGGAGACCCCGTACTTC. Its protein product is CASRTGQGASRETPYF.

The chain recombines TRBV7-9 with TRBJ2-5, with D unclear. V dropped 5 bases and J dropped 5 bases, with 15 bases sitting between them. Germline lookup yields CDR1 SEHNR and CDR2 FQNEAQ (reference sequence). The CDR3 length is 14 residues. CDR3 nucleotide sequence: TGTGCCAGCAGCGCCAGACTGACATCGGAGACCCAGTACTTC. It encodes CASSARLTSETQYF.

V and J are TRBV3-1 and TRBJ2-1; TRBD2 matches at 7 bases. Germline CDR1 is LGHDT and CDR2 is YNNKEL (reference sequence). This CDR3 has 17 amino acids. The ends lost 4 bases at V and 0 bases at J; junction bases unmatched: 9. Written as DNA, the CDR3 is TGTGCCAGCAGCCCCAGCGGGGCCGGAAGCTCCTACAATGAGCAGTTCTTC. As protein: CASSPSGAGSSYNEQFF.

Many counts were recorded for this clonotype. The gene calls are TRBV15 and TRBJ2-7, with 9 bases matching TRBD1. The germline gives CDR1 LNHNV, CDR2 YYDKDF (reference sequence). The CDR3 has 15 amino acids. J lost 7 bases, V lost 1 base, and 8 bases had no gene match. The chain's CDR3 is CATSRAGTGSWEQYF. The CDR3 DNA reads TGTGCCACCAGCAGAGCTGGGACAGGGTCTTGGGAGCAGTACTTC. The variable domain in full, completed from reference TRBV15 and TRBJ2-7, reads DAMVIQNPRYQVTQFGKPVTLSCSQTLNHNVMYWYQQKSSQAPKLLFHYYDKDFNNEADTPDNFQSRRPNTSFCFLDIRSPGLGDTAMYLCATSRAGTGSWEQYFGPGTRLTVT.

A remark on this clonotype: The junction departs from germline at one end; a sequencing error may be responsible. The V call is TRBV7-2, the J call TRBJ2-1; TRBD1 matches at 7 bases. CDR1 and CDR2 from the germline V gene are SGHTA and FQGNSA. The CDR3 runs 15 residues. CDR3 bases: TGTGCCAACAGCTTAGTATCGGACAGGTCAAATGAGCAGTTCTTC. Amino acids: CANSLVSDRSNEQFF.